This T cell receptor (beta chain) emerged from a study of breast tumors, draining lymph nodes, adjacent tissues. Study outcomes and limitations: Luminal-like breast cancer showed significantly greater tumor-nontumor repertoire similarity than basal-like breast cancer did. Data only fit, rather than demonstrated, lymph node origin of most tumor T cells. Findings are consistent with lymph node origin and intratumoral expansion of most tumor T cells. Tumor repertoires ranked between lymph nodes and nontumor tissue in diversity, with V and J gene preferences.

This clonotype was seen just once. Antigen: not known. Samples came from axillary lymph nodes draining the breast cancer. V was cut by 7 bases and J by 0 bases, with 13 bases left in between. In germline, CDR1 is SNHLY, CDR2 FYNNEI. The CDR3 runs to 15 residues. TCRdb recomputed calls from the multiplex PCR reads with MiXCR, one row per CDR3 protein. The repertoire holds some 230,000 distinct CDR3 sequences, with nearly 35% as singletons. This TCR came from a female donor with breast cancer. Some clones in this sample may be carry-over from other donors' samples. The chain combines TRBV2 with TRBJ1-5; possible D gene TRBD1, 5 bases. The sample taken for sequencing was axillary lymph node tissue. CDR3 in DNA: TGTGCCAGCAAGCCCCTGACAGATAGCAATCAGCCCCAGCATTTT. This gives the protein CASKPLTDSNQPQHF.